A single sample gave rise to the 9 T cell receptor beta chains below, sequenced in a study of OX40 agonist ivuxolimab in advanced cancers. Produced via immunoSEQ multiplex PCR; TCRdb's table is partial and in-frame only. The data contain tens of thousands of clones, 88% of them singletons. The material was CD4+ or CD8+ T cells sorted from blood, obtained in a trial of the OX40 agonist ivuxolimab. The receptors originated from an adult with an advanced solid tumor such as melanoma, head and neck, liver or kidney cancer.

This rearrangement joins TRBV6-5 to TRBJ2-7; D might be TRBD2 (7 bases). Trimming stripped 4 bases from V and 5 bases from J, with 21 bases between. The CDR3 has 16 amino acids. Germline V gene sequence: CDR1 MNHEY, CDR2 SVGAGI. CDR3 DNA: TGTGCCAGCAGTTCCCTTCCGCGAGGGGGACTAAACGAGCAGTACTTC. Its protein is CASSSLPRGGLNEQYF.

The chain combines TRBV2 with TRBJ1-4, with D tentatively TRBD1 (5 bases). The V gene's germline CDR1 is SNHLY and CDR2 FYNNEI. V was shortened by 7 bases and J by 4 bases, with 10 bases between the two germline ends. The CDR3 covers 13 residues. CDR3 region: CASTQGGNEKLFF. For the CDR3, the DNA is TGTGCCAGCACCCAGGGAGGTAATGAAAAACTGTTTTTT.

The V gene is TRBV10-3, the J gene TRBJ1-1, with D maybe TRBD1 (5 bases). Germline lookup yields CDR1 ENHRY and CDR2 SYGVKD. V was cut by 5 bases and J by 2 bases, with 15 bases left in between. CDR3 size: 15 residues. CDR3 coding DNA: TGTGCCATCAGTAGCACCTCGACAGAAAACACTGAAGCTTTCTTT. Encoded protein: CAISSTSTENTEAFF.

This chain connects TRBV6-5 to TRBJ2-5; 11 nucleotides align to TRBD2. J gave up 6 bases and V 3 bases, and 6 bases lay outside the gene matches. Germline lookup yields CDR1 MNHEY and CDR2 SVGAGI. This CDR3 has 15 residues. This CDR3 is CASSYMGTSGQTQYF. In nucleotides, the CDR3 is TGTGCCAGCAGTTATATGGGGACTAGCGGACAGACCCAGTACTTC.

V usage is TRBV29-1 and J usage is TRBJ2-5; D perhaps matches TRBD2 (6 bases). The germline V gene has CDR1 SQVTM and CDR2 ANQGSEA. V dropped 8 bases and J dropped 5 bases, with 18 bases sitting between them. This CDR3 is 13 amino acids long. CDR3 in amino acids: CSITRSGFETQYF. The CDR3 nucleotides are TGCAGCATCACTAGGAGCGGGTTCGAGACCCAGTACTTC.

The sample holds a few counts of this clone. The V and J genes are TRBV9 and TRBJ2-7, with 7 bases matching TRBD2. The CDR3 sequence is 14 residues long. Germline CDR1 and CDR2: SGDLS and YYNGEE. V gave up 3 bases and J gave up 2 bases; unmatched junction bases: 5. The CDR3 here is CASSEGGDAYEQYF. CDR3 nucleotide sequence: TGTGCCAGCAGCGAGGGAGGGGACGCCTACGAGCAGTACTTC.

The V and J genes are TRBV27 and TRBJ1-2; the D gene is possibly TRBD1 (6 bases). There are 14 residues in the CDR3. Germline V gene sequence: CDR1 MNHEY, CDR2 SMNVEV (reference sequence). V was clipped by 7 bases and J by 7 bases, with 19 bases between them. The CDR3 DNA sequence: TGTGCCAGCAACCCCAGGGGAATTGGCTTTGGCTACACCTTC. Amino acids: CASNPRGIGFGYTF.

This CDR3 reads CASSFGGGQGAYEQYV. CDR3 nucleotide sequence: TGTGCCAGCAGCTTCGGGGGCGGTCAGGGGGCCTACGAGCAGTACGTC. V gene TRBV11-2 combines with J gene TRBJ2-7; D is possibly TRBD1 (7 bases). The V gene lost 3 bases and the J gene lost 2 bases, with 17 bases spanning the gap. The CDR3 runs to 16 residues. In germline, CDR1 is SGHAT, CDR2 FQNNGV.

The rearrangement links TRBV9 to TRBJ2-3; 7 nucleotides align to TRBD1. V trimming: 0 bases; J trimming: 6 bases; junction bases outside the gene matches: 4. CDR1 is SGDLS, CDR2 YYNGEE, per germline. There are 14 residues in the CDR3. This chain's CDR3 is CASSVGTGGDTQYF. In DNA form, the CDR3 reads TGTGCCAGCAGCGTAGGGACAGGCGGCGATACGCAGTATTTT.